The rows below give T cell receptor beta chains drawn from one sample of a study of T cell responses to AZD1222 COVID-19 vaccine. Sequenced by immunoSEQ multiplex PCR; TCRdb stores in-frame clones only, minus some. The sample gives about 130,000 clones, 92% of which show up once; roughly 3.4% is in the top ten. The specimen was peripheral blood, collected 28 days after the second AZD1222 dose. These TCRs come from an adult who received the AZD1222 COVID-19 vaccine. The CDR3 runs from the conserved cysteine through the conserved F or W.

TRBV21-1 CASSKAAQNTEAFF
TRBV4-3 CASSARTSGSNFVGTGELFF
TRBV2 CASSVDRVKDTF
TRBV30 CAWSVPSNYGYTF
TRBV29-1 CSVDLGTGFFNEQFF
TRBV19 CASRAGNYGYTF
TRBV28 CASIPNNPSYEQYF
TRBV7-2 CASSWSSGANVLTF
TRBV6-4 CASSDSAQREFYEQFF
TRBV10-3 CATGGGGQSTEAFF
TRBV7-9 CASSNRQGATETQYF
TRBV19 CASRWDRANTEAFF
TRBV19 CASTLLRGARGYTF
TRBV7-2 CASSSKTGVEGYTF
TRBV19 CASSISGEPEETQYF
TRBV6-5 CASSYVGAGGYTF
TRBV4-1 CASSLSLAGGDTQYF
TRBV11-2 CASSSTGGQGFSYEQYF
TRBV5-1 CASKPELASYEQYF
TRBV27 CASGPSRVAYEQYF
TRBV7-9 CASSLGFRDRAGNTIYF
TRBV13 CASSFDGLYGYTF
TRBV9 CASSVGQGAGVTEAFF
TRBV12-3/TRBV12-4 CASTPGPNQPQHF
TRBV6-1 CASSESDGRSYTF
TRBV28 CATTENYGYTF
TRBV25-1 CATLQGHEQFF